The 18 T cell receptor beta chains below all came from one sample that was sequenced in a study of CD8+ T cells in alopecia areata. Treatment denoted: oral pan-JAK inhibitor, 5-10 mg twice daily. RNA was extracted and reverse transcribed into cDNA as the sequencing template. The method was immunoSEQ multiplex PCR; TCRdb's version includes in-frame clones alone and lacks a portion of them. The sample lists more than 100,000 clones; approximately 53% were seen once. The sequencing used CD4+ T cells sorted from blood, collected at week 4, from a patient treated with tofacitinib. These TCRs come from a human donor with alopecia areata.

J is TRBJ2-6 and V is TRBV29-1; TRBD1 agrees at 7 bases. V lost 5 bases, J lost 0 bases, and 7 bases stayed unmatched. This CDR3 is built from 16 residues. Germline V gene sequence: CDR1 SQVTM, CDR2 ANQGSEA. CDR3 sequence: CSVLDRAPSGANVLTF. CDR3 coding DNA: TGCAGCGTTCTAGACAGGGCCCCCTCTGGGGCCAACGTCCTGACTTTC.

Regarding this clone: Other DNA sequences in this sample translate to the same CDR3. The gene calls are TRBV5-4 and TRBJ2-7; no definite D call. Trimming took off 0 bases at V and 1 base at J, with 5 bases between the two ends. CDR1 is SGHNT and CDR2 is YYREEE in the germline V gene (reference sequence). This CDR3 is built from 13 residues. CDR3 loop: CASSLVGSYEQYF. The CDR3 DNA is TGTGCCAGCAGCTTGGTAGGGTCCTACGAGCAGTACTTC. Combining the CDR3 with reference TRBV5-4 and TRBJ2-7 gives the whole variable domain ETGVTQSPTHLIKTRGQQVTLRCSSQSGHNTVSWYQQALGQGPQFIFQYYREEENGRGNFPPRFSGLQFPNYSSELNVNALELDDSALYLCASSLVGSYEQYFGPGTRLTVT.

Here the CDR3 reads CAWSLAGEWNEQFF. The CDR3 DNA follows: TGTGCCTGGAGTCTAGCGGGAGAGTGGAATGAGCAGTTCTTC. The J gene is TRBJ2-1, the V gene TRBV30, with TRBD2 identical over 10 bases. The CDR3 totals 14 residues. Per germline, CDR1 GTSNPN and CDR2 SVGIG (reference sequence). The J segment lost 7 bases and the V segment lost 2 bases, leaving 5 bases of the junction unmatched. Full variable domain (outside the CDR3, taken from reference TRBV30 and TRBJ2-1): SQTIHQWPATLVQPVGSPLSLECTVEGTSNPNLYWYRQAAGRGLQLLFYSVGIGQISSEVPQNLSASRPQDRQFILSSKKLLLSDSGFYLCAWSLAGEWNEQFFGPGTRLTVL.

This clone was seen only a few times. CDR3 bases: TGTGCCAGCACCCCGGCCAGGGTGGGTGACAATGAGCAGTTCTTC. It codes for CASTPARVGDNEQFF. The V and J genes are TRBV25-1 and TRBJ2-1; the D gene is possibly TRBD1 (5 bases). The CDR3 has 15 amino acids. Trimming took 7 bases from V and 5 from J, leaving 18 bases between them. Germline CDR1 and CDR2: MGHDK and SYGVNS.

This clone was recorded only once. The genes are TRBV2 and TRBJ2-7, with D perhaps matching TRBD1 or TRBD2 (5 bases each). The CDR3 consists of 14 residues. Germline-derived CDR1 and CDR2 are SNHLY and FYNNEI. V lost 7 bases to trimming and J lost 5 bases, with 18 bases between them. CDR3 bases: TGTGCCAGCAACCCCAGAAGCCAGGGACACGAGCAGTACTTC. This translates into CASNPRSQGHEQYF. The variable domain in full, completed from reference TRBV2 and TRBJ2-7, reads EPEVTQTPSHQVTQMGQEVILRCVPISNHLYFYWYRQILGQKVEFLVSFYNNEISEKSEIFDDQFSVERPDGSNFTLKIRSTKLEDSAMYFCASNPRSQGHEQYFGPGTRLTVT.

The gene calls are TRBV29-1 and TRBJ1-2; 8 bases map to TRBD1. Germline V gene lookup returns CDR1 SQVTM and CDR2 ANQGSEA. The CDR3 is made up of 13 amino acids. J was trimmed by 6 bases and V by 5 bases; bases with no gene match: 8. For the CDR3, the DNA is TGCAGCGTTCTTGGGACAGGATCCGATGGCTACACCTTC. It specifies CSVLGTGSDGYTF.

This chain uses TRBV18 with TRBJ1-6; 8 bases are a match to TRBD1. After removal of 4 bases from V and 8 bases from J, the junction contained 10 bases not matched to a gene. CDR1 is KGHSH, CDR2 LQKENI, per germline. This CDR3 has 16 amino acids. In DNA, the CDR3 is TGTGCCAGCTCACGAACATTACAGGGGGTTGATTCACCCCTCCACTTT. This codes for CASSRTLQGVDSPLHF. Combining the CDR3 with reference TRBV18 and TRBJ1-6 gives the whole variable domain NAGVMQNPRHLVRRRGQEARLRCSPMKGHSHVYWYRQLPEEGLKFMVYLQKENIIDESGMPKERFSAEFPKEGPSILRIQQVVRGDSAAYFCASSRTLQGVDSPLHFGNGTRLTVT.

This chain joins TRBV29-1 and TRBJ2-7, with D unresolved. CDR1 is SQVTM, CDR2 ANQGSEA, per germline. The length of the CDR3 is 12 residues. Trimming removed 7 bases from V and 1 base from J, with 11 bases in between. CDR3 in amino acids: CSAPLQSYEQYF. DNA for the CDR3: TGCAGCGCTCCGCTCCAATCCTACGAGCAGTACTTC.

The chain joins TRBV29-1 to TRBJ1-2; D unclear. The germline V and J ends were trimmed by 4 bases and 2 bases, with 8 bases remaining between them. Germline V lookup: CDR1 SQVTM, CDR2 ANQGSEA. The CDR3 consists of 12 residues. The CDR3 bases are TGCAGCGTTGGCAATCCCAACTATGGCTACACCTTC. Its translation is CSVGNPNYGYTF.

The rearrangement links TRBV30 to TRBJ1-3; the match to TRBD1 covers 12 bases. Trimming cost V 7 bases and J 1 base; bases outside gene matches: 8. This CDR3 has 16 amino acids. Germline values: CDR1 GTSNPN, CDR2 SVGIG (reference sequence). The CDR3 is CASHRGQGASGNTIYF. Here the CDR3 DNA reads TGTGCCTCGCACCGGGGACAGGGGGCGTCTGGAAACACCATATATTTT.

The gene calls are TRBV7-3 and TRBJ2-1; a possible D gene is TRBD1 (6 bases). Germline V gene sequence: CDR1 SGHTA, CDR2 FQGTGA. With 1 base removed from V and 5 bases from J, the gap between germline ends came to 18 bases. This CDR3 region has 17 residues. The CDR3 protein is CASSLRHRERGDNEQFF. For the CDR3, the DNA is TGTGCCAGCAGCTTAAGACACAGGGAAAGAGGGGACAATGAGCAGTTCTTC.

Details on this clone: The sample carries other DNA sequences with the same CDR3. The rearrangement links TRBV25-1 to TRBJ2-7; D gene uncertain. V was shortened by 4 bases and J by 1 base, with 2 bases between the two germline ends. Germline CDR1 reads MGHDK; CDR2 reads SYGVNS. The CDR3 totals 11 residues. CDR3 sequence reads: CASSASYEQYF. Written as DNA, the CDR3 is TGTGCCAGCAGTGCGTCCTACGAGCAGTACTTC.

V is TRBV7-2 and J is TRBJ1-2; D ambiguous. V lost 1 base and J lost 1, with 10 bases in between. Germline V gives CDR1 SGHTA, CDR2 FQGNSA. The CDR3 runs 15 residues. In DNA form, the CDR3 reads TGTGCCAGCAGCTTAGTCTCGCGGGTTAACTATGGCTACACCTTC. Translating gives CASSLVSRVNYGYTF.

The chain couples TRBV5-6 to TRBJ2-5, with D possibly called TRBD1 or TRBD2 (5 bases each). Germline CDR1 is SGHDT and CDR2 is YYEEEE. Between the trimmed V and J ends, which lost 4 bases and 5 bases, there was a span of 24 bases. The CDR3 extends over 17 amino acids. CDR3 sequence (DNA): TGTGCCAGCAGCCCATCCTTGGGGGATCCTCGGAGGGAGACCCAGTACTTC. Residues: CASSPSLGDPRRETQYF.

The CDR3 spells CASSTTDPGDTQYF. Here the CDR3 DNA reads TGCGCCAGCAGCACTACGGACCCCGGGGATACGCAGTATTTT. The chain recombines TRBV5-1 with TRBJ2-3, with unresolved D. Trimming shortened V by 4 bases and J by 6 bases, and 15 bases separated the two germline ends. The CDR3 is made up of 14 amino acids. Germline CDR1 SGHRS, CDR2 YFSETQ.

CDR3 DNA sequence: TGCGCCAGCAGCACGGGAGCTTACACAGATACGCAGTATTTT. This translates into CASSTGAYTDTQYF. The chain carries TRBV5-1 and TRBJ2-3, with D tentatively TRBD2 (6 bases). Germline CDR1 is SGHRS and CDR2 is YFSETQ. CDR3 length: 14 residues. V was clipped by 4 bases and J by 2 bases, with 11 bases between them. The whole variable domain, filled in from reference TRBV5-1 and TRBJ2-3, reads KAGVTQTPRYLIKTRGQQVTLSCSPISGHRSVSWYQQTPGQGLQFLFEYFSETQRNKGNFPGRFSGRQFSNSRSEMNVSTLELGDSALYLCASSTGAYTDTQYFGPGTRLTVL.

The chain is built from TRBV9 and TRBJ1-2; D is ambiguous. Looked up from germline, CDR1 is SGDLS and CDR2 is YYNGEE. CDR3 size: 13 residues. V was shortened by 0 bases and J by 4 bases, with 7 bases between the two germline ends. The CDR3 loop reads CASSVVPPYGYTF. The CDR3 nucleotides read TGTGCCAGCAGCGTAGTGCCCCCCTATGGCTACACCTTC.

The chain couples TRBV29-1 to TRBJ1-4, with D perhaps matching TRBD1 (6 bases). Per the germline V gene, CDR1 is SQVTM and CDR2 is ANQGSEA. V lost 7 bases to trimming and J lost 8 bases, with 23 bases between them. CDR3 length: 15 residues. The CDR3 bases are TGCAGCGCGAAGCAGGGGCCCAACCTGGGGGAAAAACTGTTTTTT. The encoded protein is CSAKQGPNLGEKLFF.